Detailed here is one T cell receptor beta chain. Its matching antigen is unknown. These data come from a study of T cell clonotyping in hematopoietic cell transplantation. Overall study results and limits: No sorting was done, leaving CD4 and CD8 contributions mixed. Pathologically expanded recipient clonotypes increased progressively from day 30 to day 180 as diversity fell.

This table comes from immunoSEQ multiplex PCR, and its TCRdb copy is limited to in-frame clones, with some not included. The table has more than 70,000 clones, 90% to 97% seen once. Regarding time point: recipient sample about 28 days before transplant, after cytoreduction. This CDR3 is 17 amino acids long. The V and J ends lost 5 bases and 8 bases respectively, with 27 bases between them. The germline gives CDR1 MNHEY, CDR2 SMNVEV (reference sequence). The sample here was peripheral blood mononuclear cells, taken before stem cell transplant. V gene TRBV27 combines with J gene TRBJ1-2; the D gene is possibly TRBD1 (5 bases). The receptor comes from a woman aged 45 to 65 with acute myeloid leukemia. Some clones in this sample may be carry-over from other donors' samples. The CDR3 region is CASSQSGTQGRRYGYTF. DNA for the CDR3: TGTGCCAGCAGTCAATCCGGGACCCAAGGTCGGCGATACGGCTACACCTTC.